One and the same sample provided the 2 T cell receptor beta chains below, sequenced in a study of CD8 T cells in ankylosing spondylitis. No cognate antigen is known for these TCRs. Overall study results and limits: Ankylosing spondylitis blood appeared to carry a characteristic TCR beta motif of several highly homologous variants.

TCRdb called the 5' RACE reads again in MiXCR, with one record for every CDR3 protein. The sample has under 950,000 distinct CDR3 sequences; about 20% are singletons. Sequencing input: blood, either unsorted or a sorted T cell fraction (not recorded which). The receptors were sampled from a male donor with ankylosing spondylitis.

This chain connects TRBV9 to TRBJ2-1; TRBD2 agrees at 10 bases. Germline V gene data show CDR1 as SGDLS and CDR2 as YYNGEE. V trimming: 0 bases; J trimming: 5 bases; junction bases outside the gene matches: 5. This CDR3 region has 16 residues. This chain's CDR3 is CASSVARTSGNNEQFF. CDR3 sequence (DNA): TGTGCCAGCAGCGTAGCTCGCACTAGCGGGAACAATGAGCAGTTCTTC.

The chain uses TRBV7-9 and TRBJ2-7, with D hard to call. The CDR3 consists of 15 residues. Germline V CDR1 and CDR2: SEHNR, FQNEAQ (reference sequence). Deletions cut 5 bases from V and 2 bases from J, with 16 bases between. The CDR3 nucleotides are TGTGCCAGCAGCCCATTCCCTATGGGGACCTACGAGCAGTACTTC. Its translation: CASSPFPMGTYEQYF.